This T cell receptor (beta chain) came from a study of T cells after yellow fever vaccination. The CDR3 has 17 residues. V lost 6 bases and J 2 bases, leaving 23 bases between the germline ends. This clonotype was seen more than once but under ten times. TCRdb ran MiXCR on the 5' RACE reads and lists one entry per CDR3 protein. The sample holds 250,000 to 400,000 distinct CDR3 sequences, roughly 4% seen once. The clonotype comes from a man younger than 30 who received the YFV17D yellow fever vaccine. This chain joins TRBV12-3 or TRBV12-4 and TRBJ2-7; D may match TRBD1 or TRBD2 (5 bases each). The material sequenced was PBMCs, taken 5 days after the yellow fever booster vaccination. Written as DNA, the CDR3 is TGTGCCAGCAGAGGGTGGGAGTTTGGGGACGAAACCTACGAGCAGTACTTC. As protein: CASRGWEFGDETYEQYF.